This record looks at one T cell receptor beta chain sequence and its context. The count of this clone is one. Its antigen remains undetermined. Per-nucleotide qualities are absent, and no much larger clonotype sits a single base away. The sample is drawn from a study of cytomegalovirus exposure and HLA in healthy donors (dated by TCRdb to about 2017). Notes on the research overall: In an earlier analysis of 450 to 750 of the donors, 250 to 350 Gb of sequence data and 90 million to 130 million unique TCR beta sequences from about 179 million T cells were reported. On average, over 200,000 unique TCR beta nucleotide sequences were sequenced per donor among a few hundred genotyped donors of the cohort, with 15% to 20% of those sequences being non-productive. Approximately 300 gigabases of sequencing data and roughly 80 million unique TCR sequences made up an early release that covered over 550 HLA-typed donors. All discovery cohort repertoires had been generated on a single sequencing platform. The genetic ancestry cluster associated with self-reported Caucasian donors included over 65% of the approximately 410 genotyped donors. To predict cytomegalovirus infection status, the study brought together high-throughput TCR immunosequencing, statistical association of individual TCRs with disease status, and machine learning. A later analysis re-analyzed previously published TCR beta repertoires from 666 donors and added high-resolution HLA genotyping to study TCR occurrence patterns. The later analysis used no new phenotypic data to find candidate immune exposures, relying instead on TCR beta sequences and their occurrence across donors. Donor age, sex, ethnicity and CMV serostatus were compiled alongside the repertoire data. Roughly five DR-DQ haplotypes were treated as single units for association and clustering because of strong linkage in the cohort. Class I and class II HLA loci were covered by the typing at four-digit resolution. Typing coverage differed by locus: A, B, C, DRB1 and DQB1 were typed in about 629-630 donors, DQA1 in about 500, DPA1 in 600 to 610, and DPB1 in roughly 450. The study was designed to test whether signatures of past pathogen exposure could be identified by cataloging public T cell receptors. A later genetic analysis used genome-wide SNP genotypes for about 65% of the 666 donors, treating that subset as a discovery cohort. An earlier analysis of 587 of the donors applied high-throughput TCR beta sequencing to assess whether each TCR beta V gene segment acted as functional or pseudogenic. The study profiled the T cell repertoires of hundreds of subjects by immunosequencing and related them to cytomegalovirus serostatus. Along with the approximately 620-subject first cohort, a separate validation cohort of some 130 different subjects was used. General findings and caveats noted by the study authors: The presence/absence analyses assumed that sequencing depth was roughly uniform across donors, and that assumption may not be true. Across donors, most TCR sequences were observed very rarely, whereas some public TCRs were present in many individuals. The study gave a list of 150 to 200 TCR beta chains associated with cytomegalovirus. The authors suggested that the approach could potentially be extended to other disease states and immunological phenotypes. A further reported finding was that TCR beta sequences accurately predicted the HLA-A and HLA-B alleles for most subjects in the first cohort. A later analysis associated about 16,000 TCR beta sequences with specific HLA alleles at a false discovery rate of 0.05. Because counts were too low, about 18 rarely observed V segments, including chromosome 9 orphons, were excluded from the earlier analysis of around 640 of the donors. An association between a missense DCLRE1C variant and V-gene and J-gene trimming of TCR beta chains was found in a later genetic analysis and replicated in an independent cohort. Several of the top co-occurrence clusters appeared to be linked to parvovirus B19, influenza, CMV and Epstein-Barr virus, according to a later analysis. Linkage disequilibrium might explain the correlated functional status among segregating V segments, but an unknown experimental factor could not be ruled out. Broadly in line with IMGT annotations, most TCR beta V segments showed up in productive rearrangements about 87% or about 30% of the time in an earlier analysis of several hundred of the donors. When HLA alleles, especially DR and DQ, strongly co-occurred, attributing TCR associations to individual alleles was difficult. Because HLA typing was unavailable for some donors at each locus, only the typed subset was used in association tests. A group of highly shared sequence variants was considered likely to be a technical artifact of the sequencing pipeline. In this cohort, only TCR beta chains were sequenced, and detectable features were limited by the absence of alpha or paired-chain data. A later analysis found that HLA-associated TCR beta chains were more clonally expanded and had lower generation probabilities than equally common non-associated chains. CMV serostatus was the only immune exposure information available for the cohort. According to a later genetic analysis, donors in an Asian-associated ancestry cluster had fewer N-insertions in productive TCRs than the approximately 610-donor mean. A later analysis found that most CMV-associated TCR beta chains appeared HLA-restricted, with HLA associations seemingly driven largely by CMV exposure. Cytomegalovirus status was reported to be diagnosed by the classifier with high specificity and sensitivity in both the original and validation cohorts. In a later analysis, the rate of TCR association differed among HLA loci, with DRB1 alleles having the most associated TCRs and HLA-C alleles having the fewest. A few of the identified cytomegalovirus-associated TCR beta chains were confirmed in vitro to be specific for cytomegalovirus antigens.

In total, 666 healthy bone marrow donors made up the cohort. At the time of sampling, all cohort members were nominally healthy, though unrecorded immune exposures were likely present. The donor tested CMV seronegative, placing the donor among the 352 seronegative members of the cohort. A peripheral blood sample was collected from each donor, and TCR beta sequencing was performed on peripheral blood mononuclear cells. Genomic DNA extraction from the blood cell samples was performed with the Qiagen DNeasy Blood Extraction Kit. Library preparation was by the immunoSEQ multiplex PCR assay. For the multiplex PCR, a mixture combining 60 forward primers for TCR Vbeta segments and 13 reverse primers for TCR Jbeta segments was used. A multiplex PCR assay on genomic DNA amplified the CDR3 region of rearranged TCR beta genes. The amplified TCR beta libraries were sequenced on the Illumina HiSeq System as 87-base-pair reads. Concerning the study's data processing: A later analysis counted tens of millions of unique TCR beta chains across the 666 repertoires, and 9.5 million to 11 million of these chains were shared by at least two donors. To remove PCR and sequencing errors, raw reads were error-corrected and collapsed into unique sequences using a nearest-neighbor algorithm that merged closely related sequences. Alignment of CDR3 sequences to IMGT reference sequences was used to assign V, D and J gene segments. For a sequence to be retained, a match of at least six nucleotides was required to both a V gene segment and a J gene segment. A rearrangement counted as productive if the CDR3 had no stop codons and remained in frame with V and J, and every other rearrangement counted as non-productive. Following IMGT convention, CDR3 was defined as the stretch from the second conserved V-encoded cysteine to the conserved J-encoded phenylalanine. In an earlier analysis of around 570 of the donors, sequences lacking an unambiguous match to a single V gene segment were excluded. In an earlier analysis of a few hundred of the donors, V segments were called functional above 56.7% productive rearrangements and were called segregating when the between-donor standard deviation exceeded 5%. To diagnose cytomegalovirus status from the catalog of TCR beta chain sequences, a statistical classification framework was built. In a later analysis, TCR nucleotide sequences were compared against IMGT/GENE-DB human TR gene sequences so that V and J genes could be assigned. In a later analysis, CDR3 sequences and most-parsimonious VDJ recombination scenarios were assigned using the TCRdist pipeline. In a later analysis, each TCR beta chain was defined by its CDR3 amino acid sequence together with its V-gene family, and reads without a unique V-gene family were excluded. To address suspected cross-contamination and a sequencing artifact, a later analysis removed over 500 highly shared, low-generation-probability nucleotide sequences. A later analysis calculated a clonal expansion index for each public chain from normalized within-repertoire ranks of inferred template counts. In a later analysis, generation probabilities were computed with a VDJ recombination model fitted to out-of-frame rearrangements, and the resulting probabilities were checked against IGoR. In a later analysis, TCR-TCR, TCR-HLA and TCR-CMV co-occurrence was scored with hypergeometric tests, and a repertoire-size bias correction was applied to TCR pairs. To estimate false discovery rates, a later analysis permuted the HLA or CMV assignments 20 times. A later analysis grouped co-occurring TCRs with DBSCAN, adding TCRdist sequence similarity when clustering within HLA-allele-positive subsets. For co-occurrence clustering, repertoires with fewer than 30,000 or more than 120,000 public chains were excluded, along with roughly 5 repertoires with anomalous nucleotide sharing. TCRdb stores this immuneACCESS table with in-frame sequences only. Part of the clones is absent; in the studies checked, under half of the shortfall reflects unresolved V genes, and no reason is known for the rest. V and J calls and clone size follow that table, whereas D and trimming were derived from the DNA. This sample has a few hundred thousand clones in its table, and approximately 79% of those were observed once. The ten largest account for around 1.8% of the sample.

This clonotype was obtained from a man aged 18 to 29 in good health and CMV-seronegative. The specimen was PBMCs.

The CDR3 reads CASRKTGEREKLFF. DNA sequence: TGTGCCAGCAGAAAGACAGGGGAGAGAGAAAAACTGTTTTTT. The rearranged segments are TRBV7-9 and TRBJ1-4, with 8 middle bases fitting TRBD1. Its CDR3 holds 14 amino acids, cysteine through phenylalanine. CDR3 DNA is the only sequence kept; it has 42 bases, read in frame from the first base. The germline V gene (reference sequence) provides CDR1 SEHNR and CDR2 FQNEAQ. V trim: 6 bases; J trim: 8 bases; unmatched bases: 8.